This T cell receptor (beta chain) was profiled in a study of identical twins (dated by TCRdb to about 2016). Background on the whole study: To test whether fetal clonotypes persist, this study deep-sequenced TCR alpha and beta repertoires from monozygotic twins, from unrelated adults of various ages, and from cord blood. Replicate twin experiments were performed at different times using different library preparation protocols to rule out contamination.

A note on this clonotype: There is no known antigen for this receptor. Base qualities are missing; no much larger clone stands one base away.

Only healthy Caucasian donors were included. The twin cohort comprised three pairs of female monozygotic twins, all aged roughly 18 to 30 years. Peripheral blood mononuclear cells were used as the source from which RNA for TCR libraries was isolated. CDR1 and CDR2 (LGHNA, YSLEER) derive from the germline V gene. Unmatched junction bases come to 9, with V trimmed by 6 bases and J by 7 bases. From the cysteine up to the phenylalanine, the CDR3 has a length of 15 residues. Only the CDR3 portion is preserved as DNA: 45 bases, with reading frame beginning at the first base. The library was built by means of 5' RACE. Data came from an Illumina HiSeq 2000. A universal primer binding site was added through template switching, and the final cDNA carried a unique molecular identifier so that TCR cDNA molecules could be counted accurately. Specific primers in the conserved constant-segment region were used to synthesize first-strand cDNA for TCR alpha and beta chains. To control for contamination, every cDNA library carried two barcodes: a SMART-Mk sample barcode plus Illumina barcodes. Two successive PCR steps introduced TruSeq adapter sequences along with Illumina sample barcodes. The TCR alpha and beta cDNA libraries were sequenced on the Illumina HiSeq platform using custom primers. Under the source paper's analysis protocol: MiGEC was used to process raw reads and extract unique molecular identifiers, and MiXCR was used to find CDR3 positions. For each individual, recombination models were inferred using an EM algorithm with the repgenHMM and IGoR tools. Shared clonotype analysis was performed with the tcR package in R, normalizing sharing by the product of cloneset sizes. Out-of-frame nonproductive sequences were analyzed to study raw recombination free of thymic and clonal selection effects. TCRdb redid the processing of the public reads, applying fastp at Q25 and MiXCR, and retained in-frame beta chains. Merged by CDR3 protein, the rows form single entries marked with the most common genes and DNA. It is TCRdb's table, rather than the study itself, that gives the V and J calls and clone size. For this sample the table gives around 680,000 distinct CDR3 sequences, of which 8.6% were detected only once. The ten largest clones take up 0.75% to 1% of the sample.

Broad study findings and their caveats: Invariant T cells such as MAIT and iNKT could partly confound zero-insertion analyses, although diverse VJ usage argued against such confounding for most clonotypes. The excess sharing between twins in beta out-of-frame sequences was weaker because fewer shared sequences reduced the signal-to-noise ratio. Out-of-frame TCR alpha sequences shared between twins showed an excess of low generation-probability sequences compared with coincidental sharing between unrelated individuals. Out-of-frame TCR alpha sharing in monozygotic twins was systematically underestimated by recombination models, whereas sharing between unrelated individuals was in agreement with the recombination models. Because the same donors could not be followed over many years, the conclusions depended on cross-sectional statistical analysis. Fewer insertions were carried by abundant cord blood beta clonotypes, a similar but weaker trend appeared in young adult naive repertoires, and no such trend appeared in memory repertoires.

The same data also contributed to another study, on yellow fever vaccine responses in identical twins. The second study reports: The authors reported that the T cell response to vaccination in identical twins appeared partly convergent and partly personalized. The study precisely tracked vaccine-responding T cell clones in identical twins.

The source material was PBMCs. The TCR was taken from a woman aged 18-29 years in good health. The chain is assembled from TRBV4-3 and TRBJ2-1; TRBD2 lines up with 10 middle nucleotides. The sequenced DNA is TGCGCCAGCAGTCACTTAGCGGGAGGAACTAATGAGCAGTTCTTC. This codes for CASSHLAGGTNEQFF.